Listed below are T cell receptor beta chains from one sample, sequenced in a study of cytomegalovirus exposure and HLA in healthy donors. Using immunoSEQ multiplex PCR, the repertoire was profiled, and TCRdb retains in-frame clones only, with some absent. This table holds a few hundred thousand clones, more than 75% found once. The sequenced material came from PBMCs. The receptors here all came from a woman younger than 35 in good health and CMV-seronegative. CDR3s include the opening cysteine and the closing phenylalanine or tryptophan. The D gene is left open where the match is weak. The size of a clone is reported for some rows only, either as once, few or many, or as a class for expanded clones.

j_gene,abundance,d_gene,v_gene,CDR3aa,CDR3nt
TRBJ2-1,.,TRBD2,TRBV18,CASSPPAGGPNEQFF,TGTGCCAGCTCACCACCGGCGGGAGGGCCTAATGAGCAGTTCTTC
TRBJ2-2,.,TRBD2,TRBV5-1,CASSLDRLAGTGELFF,TGCGCCAGCAGCTTGGATAGGCTAGCGGGCACCGGGGAGCTGTTTTTT
TRBJ2-7,.,TRBD2,TRBV5-1,CASSPALAGGGSYEQYF,TGCGCCAGCAGCCCCGCCCTAGCGGGAGGGGGGTCCTATGAGCAGTACTTC
TRBJ2-7,.,TRBD2,TRBV18,CASSPRTSGTYEQYF,TGTGCCAGCTCACCACGGACTAGCGGGACTTACGAGCAGTACTTC
TRBJ1-5,once,TRBD1,TRBV7-9,CASSFGLGTGINQPQHF,TGTGCCAGCAGCTTTGGGTTGGGGACAGGGATAAATCAGCCCCAGCATTTT
TRBJ2-3,.,.,TRBV15,CATSRYPDGAKTDTQYF,TGTGCCACCAGCAGATACCCTGACGGAGCCAAGACAGATACGCAGTATTTT
TRBJ1-5,few,.,TRBV19,CASSWQNQPQHF,TGTGCCAGTAGTTGGCAGAATCAGCCCCAGCATTTT
TRBJ2-7,.,TRBD1,TRBV28,CASSGYTGVYEQYF,TGTGCCAGCAGTGGCTATACAGGGGTATACGAGCAGTACTTC
TRBJ2-2,once,.,TRBV5-1,CASGGGSTGELFF,TGCGCCAGCGGGGGCGGGAGTACCGGGGAGCTGTTTTTT
TRBJ2-7,.,TRBD2,TRBV9,CASSVELGGSYEQYF,TGTGCCAGCAGCGTAGAACTGGGGGGGTCCTACGAGCAGTACTTC
TRBJ1-5,.,.,TRBV27,CASSLSRRGSNQPQHF,TGTGCCAGCAGTTTATCGCGGAGGGGAAGCAATCAGCCCCAGCATTTT
TRBJ1-2,.,.,TRBV7-2,CASSLGGGGKNYGYTF,TGTGCCAGCAGCTTAGGCGGCGGCGGGAAGAACTATGGCTACACCTTC
TRBJ1-1,.,TRBD1,TRBV20-1,CSGPGQGRAFF,TGCAGTGGTCCGGGACAGGGGCGGGCTTTCTTT
TRBJ2-7,.,TRBD2,TRBV9,CASSVTSGPYEQYF,TGTGCCAGCAGCGTGACTAGCGGACCCTACGAGCAGTACTTC
TRBJ2-7,few,.,TRBV11-2,CASSLDSARYEQYF,TGTGCCAGCAGCTTAGATAGCGCGAGATACGAGCAGTACTTC
TRBJ1-5,.,.,TRBV27,CASSISRDQPQHF,TGTGCCAGCAGTATTTCTCGGGATCAGCCCCAGCATTTT
TRBJ1-1,.,.,TRBV7-9,CASSLGPRGGEAFF,TGTGCCAGCAGCTTAGGGCCCCGGGGTGGTGAAGCTTTCTTT
TRBJ2-7,.,.,TRBV11-2,CASSLGGRYEQYF,TGTGCCAGCAGCTTAGGAGGGCGCTACGAGCAGTACTTC
TRBJ1-4,.,.,TRBV27,CASSLLSFGQPNEKLFF,TGTGCCAGCAGTTTATTGTCCTTTGGGCAGCCTAATGAAAAACTGTTTTTT
TRBJ2-2,.,TRBD2,TRBV27,CASSSLRALAGGAEELFF,TGTGCCAGCAGTTCGTTAAGAGCCTTAGCGGGAGGGGCGGAGGAGCTGTTTTTT
TRBJ2-7,.,.,TRBV14,CASSRESIYEQYF,TGTGCCAGCAGCCGGGAGTCTATTTACGAGCAGTACTTC
TRBJ2-1,.,TRBD2,TRBV6-5,CASSYWTSGSNSEQFF,TGTGCCAGCAGTTACTGGACTAGCGGCTCTAACTCAGAACAGTTCTTC
TRBJ1-5,few,TRBD1,TRBV28,CASSPQGAGNQPQHF,TGTGCCAGCAGTCCACAGGGGGCTGGCAATCAGCCCCAGCATTTT
TRBJ1-5,.,.,TRBV7-2,CASSLDTRGQPQHF,TGTGCCAGCAGCTTAGATACGCGAGGACAGCCCCAGCATTTT
TRBJ1-1,.,.,TRBV18,CASSQTGERGSEAFF,TGTGCCAGCTCACAGACTGGTGAAAGGGGTTCTGAAGCTTTCTTT
TRBJ1-1,.,TRBD1,TRBV29-1,CSARTGLTEAFF,TGCAGCGCTAGGACAGGGCTGACTGAAGCTTTCTTT
TRBJ1-1,.,.,TRBV29-1,CSVGVGDHLNTEAFF,TGCAGCGTTGGGGTAGGAGATCATTTGAACACTGAAGCTTTCTTT
TRBJ2-6,.,.,TRBV28,CASSLKYSGANVLTF,TGTGCCAGCAGTTTAAAATACTCTGGGGCCAACGTCCTGACTTTC
TRBJ2-3,once,.,TRBV5-1,CASSLVIEDTQYF,TGCGCCAGCAGCTTGGTAATTGAGGATACGCAGTATTTT
TRBJ1-1,.,.,TRBV29-1,CSVGPQRASGAFF,TGCAGCGTTGGCCCCCAAAGGGCCAGCGGAGCTTTCTTT
TRBJ2-2,.,TRBD2,TRBV7-8,CASNKELAGSTGELFF,TGTGCCAGCAATAAGGAACTAGCGGGATCCACCGGGGAGCTGTTTTTT
TRBJ1-1,.,.,TRBV9,CASSEGGHTEAFF,TGTGCCAGCTCTGAGGGGGGGCATACTGAAGCTTTCTTT
TRBJ2-7,.,.,TRBV28,CASSSGPNEQYF,TGTGCCAGCAGTTCCGGTCCCAACGAGCAGTACTTC
TRBJ1-1,.,TRBD1,TRBV19,CASRTDRASTEAFF,TGTGCCAGTAGGACAGACAGGGCCAGCACTGAAGCTTTCTTT
TRBJ1-2,.,.,TRBV5-1,CASSLGLFQANYGYTF,TGCGCCAGCAGCTTAGGACTGTTCCAAGCTAACTATGGCTACACCTTC